This entry features one TCR beta chain sequence. TCRdb's table, derived via immunoSEQ multiplex PCR, lists solely in-frame clones and lacks some. This repertoire shows fewer than 250,000 clones, 85% found once; its top ten account for 0.95%. The data originate from a study of blood T cell repertoires in COVID-19. Seattle patients were enrolled while actively infected and followed longitudinally. CDR1 is LGHDT and CDR2 is YNNKEL in the germline V gene (reference sequence). Trimming cost V 0 bases and J 11 bases, with 11 bases left between them. CDR3 size: 13 residues. The sample taken for sequencing was peripheral blood. The V call is TRBV3-1 (or the pseudogene TRBV3-2), the J call TRBJ2-1; a weak D match, TRBD2 (5 bases). This TCR was recovered from a man aged 55 to 70 with COVID-19, enrolled during active disease. DNA of the CDR3: TGTGCCAGCAGCCAAGAAGCGGCCAACAAGCAGTTCTTC. Protein product: CASSQEAANKQFF.